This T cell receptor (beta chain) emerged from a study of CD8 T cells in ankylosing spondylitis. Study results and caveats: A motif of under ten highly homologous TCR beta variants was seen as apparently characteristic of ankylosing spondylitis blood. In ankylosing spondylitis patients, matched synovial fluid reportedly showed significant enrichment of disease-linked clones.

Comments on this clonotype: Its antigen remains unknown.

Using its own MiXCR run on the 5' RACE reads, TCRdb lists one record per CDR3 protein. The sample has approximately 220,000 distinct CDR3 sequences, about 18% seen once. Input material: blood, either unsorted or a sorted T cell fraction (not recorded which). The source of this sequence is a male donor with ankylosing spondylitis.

CDR3 nucleotide sequence: TGCAGTGCTAGAGGGGGGAGTCGGATCGAGCAGTACTTC. Protein product: CSARGGSRIEQYF. The rearrangement uses TRBV20-1 and TRBJ2-7; D possibly uses TRBD1 or TRBD2 (5 bases each). The germline CDR1 and CDR2 sequences are DFQATT and SNEGSKA (reference sequence). CDR3 size: 13 residues. V gave up 1 base and J gave up 6 bases, with 13 bases separating them.